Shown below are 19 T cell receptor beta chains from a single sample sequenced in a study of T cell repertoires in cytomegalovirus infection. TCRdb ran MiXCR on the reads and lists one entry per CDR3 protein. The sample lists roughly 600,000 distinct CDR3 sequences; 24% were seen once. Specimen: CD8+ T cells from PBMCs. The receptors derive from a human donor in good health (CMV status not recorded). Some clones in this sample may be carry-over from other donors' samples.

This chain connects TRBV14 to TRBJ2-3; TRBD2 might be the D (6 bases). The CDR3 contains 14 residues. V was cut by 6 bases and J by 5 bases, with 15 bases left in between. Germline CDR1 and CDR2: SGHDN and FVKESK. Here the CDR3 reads CASSPWRDGDTQYF. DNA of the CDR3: TGTGCCAGCAGTCCTTGGAGGGATGGAGATACGCAGTATTTT.

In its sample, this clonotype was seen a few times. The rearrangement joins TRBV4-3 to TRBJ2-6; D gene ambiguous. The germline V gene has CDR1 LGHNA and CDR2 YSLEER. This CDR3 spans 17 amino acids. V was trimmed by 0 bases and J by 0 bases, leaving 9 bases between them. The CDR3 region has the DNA TGCGCCAGCAGCCAAGATGGACCGAGCTCTGGGGCCAACGTCCTGACTTTC. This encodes CASSQDGPSSGANVLTF.

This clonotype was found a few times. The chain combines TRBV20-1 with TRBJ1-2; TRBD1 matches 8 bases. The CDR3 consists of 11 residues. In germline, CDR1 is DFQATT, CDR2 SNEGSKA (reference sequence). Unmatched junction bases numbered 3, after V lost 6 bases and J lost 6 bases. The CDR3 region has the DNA TGCAGTGCCCCGGGACAGGATGGCTACACCTTC. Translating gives CSAPGQDGYTF.

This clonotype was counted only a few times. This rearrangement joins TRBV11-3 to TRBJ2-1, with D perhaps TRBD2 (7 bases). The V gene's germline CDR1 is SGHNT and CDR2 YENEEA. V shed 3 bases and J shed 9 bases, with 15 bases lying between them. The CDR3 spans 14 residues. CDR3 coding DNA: TGTGCCAGCAGCTTGAGGGGGGGCCTACGTGAGCAGTTCTTC. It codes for CASSLRGGLREQFF.

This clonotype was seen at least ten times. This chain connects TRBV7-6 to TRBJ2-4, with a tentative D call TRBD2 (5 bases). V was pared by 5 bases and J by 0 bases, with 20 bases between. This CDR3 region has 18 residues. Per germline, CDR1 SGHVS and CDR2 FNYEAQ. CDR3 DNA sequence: TGTGCCAGCAGCCCCGGCATAGGGAGAAGTCTAGCCAAAAACATTCAGTACTTC. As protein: CASSPGIGRSLAKNIQYF.

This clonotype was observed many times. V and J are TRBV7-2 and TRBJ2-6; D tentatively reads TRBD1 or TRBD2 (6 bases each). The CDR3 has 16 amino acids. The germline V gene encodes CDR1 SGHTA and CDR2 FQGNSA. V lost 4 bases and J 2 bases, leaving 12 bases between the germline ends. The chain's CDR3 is CASSSPGAAGANVLTF. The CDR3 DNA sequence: TGTGCCAGCAGCTCCCCGGGGGCGGCTGGGGCCAACGTCCTGACTTTC.

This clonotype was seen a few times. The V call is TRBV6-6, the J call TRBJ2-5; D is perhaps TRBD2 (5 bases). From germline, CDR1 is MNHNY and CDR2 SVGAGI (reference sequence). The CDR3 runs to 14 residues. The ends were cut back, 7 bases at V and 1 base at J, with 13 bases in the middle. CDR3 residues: CASNQLDSQETQYF. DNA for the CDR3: TGTGCCAGCAATCAACTAGACTCCCAAGAGACCCAGTACTTC.

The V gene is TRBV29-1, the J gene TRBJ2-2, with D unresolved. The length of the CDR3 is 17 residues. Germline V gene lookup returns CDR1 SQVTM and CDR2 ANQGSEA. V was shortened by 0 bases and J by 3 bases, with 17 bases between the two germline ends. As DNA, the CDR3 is TGCAGCGTTGAAGATTCTAGGCGGACCTCGGACACCGGGGAGCTGTTTTTT. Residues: CSVEDSRRTSDTGELFF.

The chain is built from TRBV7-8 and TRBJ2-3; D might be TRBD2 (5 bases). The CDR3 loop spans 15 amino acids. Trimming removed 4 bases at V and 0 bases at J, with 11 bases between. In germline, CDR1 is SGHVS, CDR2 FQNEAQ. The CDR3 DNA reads TGTGCCAGCAGCTCAGGACTGTCCAGCACAGATACGCAGTATTTT. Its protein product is CASSSGLSSTDTQYF.

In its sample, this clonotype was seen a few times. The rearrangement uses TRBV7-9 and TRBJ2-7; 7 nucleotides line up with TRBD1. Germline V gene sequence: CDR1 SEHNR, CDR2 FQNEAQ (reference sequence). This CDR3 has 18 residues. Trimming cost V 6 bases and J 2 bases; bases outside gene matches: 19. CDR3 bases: TGTGCCAGCAGTTACACCCTCGACAGGGAAGGACCACCCTACGAGCAGTACTTC. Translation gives CASSYTLDREGPPYEQYF.

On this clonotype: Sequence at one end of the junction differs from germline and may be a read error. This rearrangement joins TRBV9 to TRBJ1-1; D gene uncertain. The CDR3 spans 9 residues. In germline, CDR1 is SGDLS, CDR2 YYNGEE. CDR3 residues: CASSVEEPF. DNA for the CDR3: TGTGCCAGCAGCGTAGAAGAGCCTTTT.

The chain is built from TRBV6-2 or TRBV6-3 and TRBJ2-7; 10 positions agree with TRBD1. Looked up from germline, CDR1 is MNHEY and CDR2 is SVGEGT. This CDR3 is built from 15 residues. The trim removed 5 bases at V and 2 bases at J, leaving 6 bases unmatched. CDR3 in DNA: TGTGCCAGCAGTATCTCCGGGACAGGGGCCTACGAGCAGTACGTC. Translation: CASSISGTGAYEQYV.

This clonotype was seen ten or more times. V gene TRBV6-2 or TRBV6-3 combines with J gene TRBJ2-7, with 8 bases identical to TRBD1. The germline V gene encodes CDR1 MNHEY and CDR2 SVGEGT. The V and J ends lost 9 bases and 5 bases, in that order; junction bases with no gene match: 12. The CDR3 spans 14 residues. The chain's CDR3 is CASKMDRVIDEQYF. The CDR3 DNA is TGTGCCAGTAAGATGGACAGGGTAATCGACGAGCAGTACTTC.

Written as DNA, the CDR3 is TGTGCCAGCACCTTCTACGGAATGGTGAACACTGAAGCTTTCTTT. It codes for CASTFYGMVNTEAFF. This chain uses TRBV7-9 with TRBJ1-1; D is ambiguous. Germline V gene lookup returns CDR1 SEHNR and CDR2 FQNEAQ (reference sequence). The ends were cut back, 7 bases at V and 0 bases at J, with 15 bases in the middle. The CDR3 runs to 15 residues.

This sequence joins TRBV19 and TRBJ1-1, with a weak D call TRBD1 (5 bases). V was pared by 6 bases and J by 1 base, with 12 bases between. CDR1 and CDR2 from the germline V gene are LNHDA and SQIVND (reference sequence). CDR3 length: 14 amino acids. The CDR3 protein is CASRYQGSNTEAFF. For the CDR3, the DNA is TGTGCCAGTAGATATCAGGGCTCGAACACTGAAGCTTTCTTT.

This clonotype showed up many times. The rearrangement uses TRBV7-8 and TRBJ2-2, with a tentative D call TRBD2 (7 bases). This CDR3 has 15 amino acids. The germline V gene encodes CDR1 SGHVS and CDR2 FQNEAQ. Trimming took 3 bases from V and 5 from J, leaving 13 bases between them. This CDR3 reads CASSFIRGGTGELFF. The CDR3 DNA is TGTGCCAGCAGCTTTATCAGGGGAGGGACCGGGGAGCTGTTTTTT.

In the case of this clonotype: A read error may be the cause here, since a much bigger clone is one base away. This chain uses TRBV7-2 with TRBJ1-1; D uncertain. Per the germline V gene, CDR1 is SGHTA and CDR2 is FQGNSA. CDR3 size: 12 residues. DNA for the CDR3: TGTGTCAGCAGCTTTCAGTCCACTGAAGCTTTCTTT. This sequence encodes CVSSFQSTEAFF.

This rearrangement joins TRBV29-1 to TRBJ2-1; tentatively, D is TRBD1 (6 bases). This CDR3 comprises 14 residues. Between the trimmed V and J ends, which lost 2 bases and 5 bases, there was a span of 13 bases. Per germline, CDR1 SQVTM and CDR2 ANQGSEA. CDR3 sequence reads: CSVETGYGDNEQFF. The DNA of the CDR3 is TGCAGCGTTGAAACAGGGTATGGGGACAATGAGCAGTTCTTC.

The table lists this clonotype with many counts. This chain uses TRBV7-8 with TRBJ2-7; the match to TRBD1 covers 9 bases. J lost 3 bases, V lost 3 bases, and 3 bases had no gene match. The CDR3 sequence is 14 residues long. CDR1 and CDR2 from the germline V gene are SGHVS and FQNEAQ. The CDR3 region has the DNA TGTGCCAGCAGCTTCGGACAGGGGTTCTACGAGCAGTACGTC. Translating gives CASSFGQGFYEQYV.